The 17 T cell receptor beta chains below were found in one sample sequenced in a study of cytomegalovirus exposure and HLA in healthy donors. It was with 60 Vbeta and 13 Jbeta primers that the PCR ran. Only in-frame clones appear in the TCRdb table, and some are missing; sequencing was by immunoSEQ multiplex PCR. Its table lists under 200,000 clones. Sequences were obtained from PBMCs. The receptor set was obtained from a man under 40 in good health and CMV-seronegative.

CDR3: CAISDLGDTEAFF. The CDR3 bases are TGTGCCATCAGTGACCTCGGGGACACTGAAGCTTTCTTT. The chain has TRBV10-3 and TRBJ1-1; D gene unclear. CDR1 is ENHRY and CDR2 is SYGVKD in the germline V gene. This CDR3 spans 13 amino acids. The ends were cut back, 3 bases at V and 3 bases at J, with 8 bases in the middle.

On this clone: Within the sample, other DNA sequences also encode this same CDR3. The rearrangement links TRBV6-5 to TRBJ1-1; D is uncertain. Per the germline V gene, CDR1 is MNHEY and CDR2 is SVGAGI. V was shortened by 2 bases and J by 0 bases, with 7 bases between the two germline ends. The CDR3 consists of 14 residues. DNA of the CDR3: TGTGCCAGCAGTTACGATAGAATGAACACTGAAGCTTTCTTT. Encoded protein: CASSYDRMNTEAFF.

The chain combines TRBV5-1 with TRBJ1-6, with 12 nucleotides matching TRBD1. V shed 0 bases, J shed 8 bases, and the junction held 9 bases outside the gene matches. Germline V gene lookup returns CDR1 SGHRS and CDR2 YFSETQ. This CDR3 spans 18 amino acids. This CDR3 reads CASSLGGQGAQMYSPLHF. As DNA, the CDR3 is TGCGCCAGCAGCTTGGGGGGACAGGGGGCGCAAATGTATTCACCCCTCCACTTT.

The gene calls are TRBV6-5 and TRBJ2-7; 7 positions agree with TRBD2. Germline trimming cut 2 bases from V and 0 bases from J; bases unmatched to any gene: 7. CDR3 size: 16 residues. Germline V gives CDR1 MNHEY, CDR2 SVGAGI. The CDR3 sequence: CASSYRTSAGSYEQYF. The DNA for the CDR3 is TGTGCCAGCAGTTACCGTACTAGCGCCGGCTCCTACGAGCAGTACTTC.

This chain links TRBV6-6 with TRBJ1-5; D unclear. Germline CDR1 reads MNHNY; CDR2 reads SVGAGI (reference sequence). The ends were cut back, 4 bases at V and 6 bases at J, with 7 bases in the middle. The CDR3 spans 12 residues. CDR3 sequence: CASSSGVQPQHF. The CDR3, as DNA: TGTGCCAGCAGTTCCGGGGTTCAGCCCCAGCATTTT.

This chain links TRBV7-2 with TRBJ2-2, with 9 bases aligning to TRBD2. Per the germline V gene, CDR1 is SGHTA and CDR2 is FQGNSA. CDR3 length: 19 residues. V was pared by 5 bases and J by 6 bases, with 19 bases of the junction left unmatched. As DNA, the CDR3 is TGTGCCAGCAGCAAACCCTCACGGCAAAGCGGGGGGCGGGCCGGGGAGCTGTTTTTT. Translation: CASSKPSRQSGGRAGELFF.

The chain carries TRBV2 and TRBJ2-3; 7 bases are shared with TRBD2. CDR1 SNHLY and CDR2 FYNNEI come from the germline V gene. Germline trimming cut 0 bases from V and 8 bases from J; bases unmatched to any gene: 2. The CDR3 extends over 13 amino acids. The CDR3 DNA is TGTGCCAGCAGTGAAGCGGGAGGGAGTACGCAGTATTTT. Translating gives CASSEAGGSTQYF. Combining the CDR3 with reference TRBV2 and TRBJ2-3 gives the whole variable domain EPEVTQTPSHQVTQMGQEVILRCVPISNHLYFYWYRQILGQKVEFLVSFYNNEISEKSEIFDDQFSVERPDGSNFTLKIRSTKLEDSAMYFCASSEAGGSTQYFGPGTRLTVL.

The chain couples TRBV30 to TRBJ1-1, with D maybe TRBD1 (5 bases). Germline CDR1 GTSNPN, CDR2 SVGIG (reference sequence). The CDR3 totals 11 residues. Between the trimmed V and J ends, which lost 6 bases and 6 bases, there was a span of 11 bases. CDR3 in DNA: TGTGCCTGCCCAGGGTTCCCTGAAGCTTTCTTT. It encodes CACPGFPEAFF.

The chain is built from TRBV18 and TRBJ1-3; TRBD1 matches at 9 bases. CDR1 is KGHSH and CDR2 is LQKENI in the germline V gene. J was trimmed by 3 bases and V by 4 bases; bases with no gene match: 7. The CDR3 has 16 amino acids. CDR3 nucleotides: TGTGCCAGCTCACTCTTGGACAGGGGCTTTGGAAACACCATATATTTT. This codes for CASSLLDRGFGNTIYF.

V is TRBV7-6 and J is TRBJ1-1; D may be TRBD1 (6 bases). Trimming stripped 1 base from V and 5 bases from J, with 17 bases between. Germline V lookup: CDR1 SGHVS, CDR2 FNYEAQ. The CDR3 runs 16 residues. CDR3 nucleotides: TGTGCCAGCAGCTTAGGTGTGGACAGTAACCCGACTGAAGCTTTCTTT. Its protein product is CASSLGVDSNPTEAFF.

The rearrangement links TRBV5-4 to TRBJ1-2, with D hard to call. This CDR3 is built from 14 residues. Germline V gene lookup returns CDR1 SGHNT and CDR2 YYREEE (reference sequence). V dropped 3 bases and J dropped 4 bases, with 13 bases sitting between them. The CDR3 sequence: CASSWERVTYGYTF. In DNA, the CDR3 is TGTGCCAGCAGCTGGGAGAGGGTTACCTATGGCTACACCTTC.

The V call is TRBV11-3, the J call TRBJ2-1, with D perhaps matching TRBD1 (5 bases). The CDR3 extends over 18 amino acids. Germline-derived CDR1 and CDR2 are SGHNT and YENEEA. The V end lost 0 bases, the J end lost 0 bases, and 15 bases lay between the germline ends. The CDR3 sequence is CASSLEQGSSSSYNEQFF. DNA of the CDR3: TGTGCCAGCAGCTTAGAGCAGGGTTCCTCGAGCTCCTACAATGAGCAGTTCTTC.

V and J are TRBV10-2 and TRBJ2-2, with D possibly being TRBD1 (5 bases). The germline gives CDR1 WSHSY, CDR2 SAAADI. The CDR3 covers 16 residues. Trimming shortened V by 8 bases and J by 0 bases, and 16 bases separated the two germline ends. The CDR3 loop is CASDSATATNTGELFF. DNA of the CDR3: TGCGCCAGCGATTCAGCGACAGCAACGAACACCGGGGAGCTGTTTTTT.

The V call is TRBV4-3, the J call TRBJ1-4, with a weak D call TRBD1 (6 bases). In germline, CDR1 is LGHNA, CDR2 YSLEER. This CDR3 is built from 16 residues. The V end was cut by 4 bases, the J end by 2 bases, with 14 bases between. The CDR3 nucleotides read TGCGCCAGCAGCCGGAACAGGGCTTCGACTAATGAAAAACTGTTTTTT. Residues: CASSRNRASTNEKLFF.

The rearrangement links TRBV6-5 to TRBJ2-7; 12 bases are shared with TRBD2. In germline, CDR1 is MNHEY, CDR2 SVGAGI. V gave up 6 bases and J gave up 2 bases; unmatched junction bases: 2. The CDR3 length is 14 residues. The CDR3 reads CASRSSGRAYEQYF. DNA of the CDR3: TGTGCCAGCAGGTCTAGCGGGAGGGCCTACGAGCAGTACTTC.

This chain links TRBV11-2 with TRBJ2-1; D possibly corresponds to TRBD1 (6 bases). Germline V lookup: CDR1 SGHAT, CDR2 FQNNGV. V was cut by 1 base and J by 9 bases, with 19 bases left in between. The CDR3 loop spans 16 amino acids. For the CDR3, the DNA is TGTGCCAGCAGCTTAGTAGCAGGGACAATGGCAGGTGAGCAGTTCTTC. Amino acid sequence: CASSLVAGTMAGEQFF.

CDR3 amino acids: CASRGVESSYNSPLHF. CDR3 sequence (DNA): TGTGCCAGTAGAGGGGTGGAGAGCTCCTATAATTCACCCCTCCACTTT. The chain couples TRBV19 to TRBJ1-6; D may be TRBD1 (5 bases). This CDR3 has 16 amino acids. V lost 6 bases and J lost 0, with 12 bases in between. Germline lookup yields CDR1 LNHDA and CDR2 SQIVND (reference sequence). The variable domain in full, with the rest retrieved from reference TRBV19 and TRBJ1-6, is DGGITQSPKYLFRKEGQNVTLSCEQNLNHDAMYWYRQDPGQGLRLIYYSQIVNDFQKGDIAEGYSVSREKKESFPLTVTSAQKNPTAFYLCASRGVESSYNSPLHFGNGTRLTVT.